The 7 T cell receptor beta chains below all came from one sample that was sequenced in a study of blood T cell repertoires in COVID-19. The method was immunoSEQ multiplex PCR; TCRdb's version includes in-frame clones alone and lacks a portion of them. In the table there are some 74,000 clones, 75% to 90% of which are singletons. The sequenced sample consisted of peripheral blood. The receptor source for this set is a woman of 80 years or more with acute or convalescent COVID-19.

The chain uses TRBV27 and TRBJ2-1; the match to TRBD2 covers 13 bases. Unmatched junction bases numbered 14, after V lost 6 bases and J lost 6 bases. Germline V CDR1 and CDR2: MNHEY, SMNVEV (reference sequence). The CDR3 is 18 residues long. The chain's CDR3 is CASSRTSGGGPSLNEQFF. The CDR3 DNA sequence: TGTGCCAGCAGCCGGACTAGCGGGGGTGGCCCGTCTCTCAATGAGCAGTTCTTC.

CDR3 DNA: TGTGCCTGGAGTGTACATCGGGGGACGACAAGTCGGTCCCTCCACTTT. Protein: CAWSVHRGTTSRSLHF. The chain couples TRBV30 to TRBJ1-6; perhaps TRBD1 as D (5 bases). The CDR3 spans 16 residues. Germline loops: CDR1 GTSNPN, CDR2 SVGIG (reference sequence). V dropped 0 bases and J dropped 14 bases, with 23 bases sitting between them.

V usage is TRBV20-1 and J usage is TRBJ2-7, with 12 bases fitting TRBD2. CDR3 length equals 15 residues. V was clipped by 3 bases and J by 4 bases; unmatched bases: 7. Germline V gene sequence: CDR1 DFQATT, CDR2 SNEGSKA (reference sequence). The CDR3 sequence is CSASSTSGSLYEQYF. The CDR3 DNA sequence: TGCAGTGCTAGTTCGACTAGCGGGAGTTTGTACGAGCAGTACTTC.

CDR3 sequence (DNA): TGTGCCAGCACTTCTCTCCGCGGGAGTTTTTCCTACAATGAGCAGTTCTTC. Translating it yields CASTSLRGSFSYNEQFF. The chain links TRBV27 to TRBJ2-1; TRBD2 aligns across 7 bases. This CDR3 comprises 17 residues. From germline, CDR1 is MNHEY and CDR2 SMNVEV (reference sequence). The ends lost 7 bases at V and 1 base at J; junction bases unmatched: 13.

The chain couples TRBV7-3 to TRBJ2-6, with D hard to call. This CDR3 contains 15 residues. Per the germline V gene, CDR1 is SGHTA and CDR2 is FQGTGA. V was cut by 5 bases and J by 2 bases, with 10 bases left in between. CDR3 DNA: TGTGCCAGCAGCGTCACATCCACTGGGGCCAACGTCCTGACTTTC. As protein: CASSVTSTGANVLTF.

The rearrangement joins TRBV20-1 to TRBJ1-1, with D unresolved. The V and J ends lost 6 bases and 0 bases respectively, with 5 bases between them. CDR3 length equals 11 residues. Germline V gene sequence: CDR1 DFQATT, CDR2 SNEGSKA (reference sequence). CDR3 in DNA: TGCAGTGCCGACATGAACACTGAAGCTTTCTTT. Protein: CSADMNTEAFF.

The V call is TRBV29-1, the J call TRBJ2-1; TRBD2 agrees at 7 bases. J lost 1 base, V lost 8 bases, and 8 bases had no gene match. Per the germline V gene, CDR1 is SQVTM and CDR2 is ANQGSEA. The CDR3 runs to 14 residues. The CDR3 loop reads CSSPGEGSYNEQFF. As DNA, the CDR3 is TGCAGCTCCCCCGGGGAGGGATCCTACAATGAGCAGTTCTTC.